Below, one TCR beta chain is given with its context. Antigen unknown. Regarding time point: week 35, safety follow-up. Every vaccine dose comprised 300 ug of mutant IDH1 20-mer peptide plus topical imiquimod. The sample belongs to a study of a mutant IDH1 vaccine in newly diagnosed glioma. On the study more broadly: Vaccines were begun 4-6 weeks after radiotherapy alone, or with temozolomide cycles. Males made up about 60% and females about 38% of treated patients, whose mean age was around 40 years.

Libraries were prepared by immunoSEQ multiplex PCR; TCRdb keeps only in-frame clonotypes and omits some of them. Of some 44,000 clones listed, roughly four fifths are singletons. V lost 1 base to trimming and J lost 4 bases, with 1 base between them. The CDR3 runs 11 residues. The germline CDR1 and CDR2 sequences are LGHNA and YNFKEQ. The material sequenced was PBMCs, taken from a glioma patient whose treatment included an IDH1 peptide vaccine. The chain uses TRBV4-2 and TRBJ1-2; D remains ambiguous. The receptor was isolated from a woman in her forties or fifties with glioma. The CDR3 region has the DNA TGTGCCAGCAGCCAAGCCTATGGCTACACCTTC. This sequence encodes CASSQAYGYTF.